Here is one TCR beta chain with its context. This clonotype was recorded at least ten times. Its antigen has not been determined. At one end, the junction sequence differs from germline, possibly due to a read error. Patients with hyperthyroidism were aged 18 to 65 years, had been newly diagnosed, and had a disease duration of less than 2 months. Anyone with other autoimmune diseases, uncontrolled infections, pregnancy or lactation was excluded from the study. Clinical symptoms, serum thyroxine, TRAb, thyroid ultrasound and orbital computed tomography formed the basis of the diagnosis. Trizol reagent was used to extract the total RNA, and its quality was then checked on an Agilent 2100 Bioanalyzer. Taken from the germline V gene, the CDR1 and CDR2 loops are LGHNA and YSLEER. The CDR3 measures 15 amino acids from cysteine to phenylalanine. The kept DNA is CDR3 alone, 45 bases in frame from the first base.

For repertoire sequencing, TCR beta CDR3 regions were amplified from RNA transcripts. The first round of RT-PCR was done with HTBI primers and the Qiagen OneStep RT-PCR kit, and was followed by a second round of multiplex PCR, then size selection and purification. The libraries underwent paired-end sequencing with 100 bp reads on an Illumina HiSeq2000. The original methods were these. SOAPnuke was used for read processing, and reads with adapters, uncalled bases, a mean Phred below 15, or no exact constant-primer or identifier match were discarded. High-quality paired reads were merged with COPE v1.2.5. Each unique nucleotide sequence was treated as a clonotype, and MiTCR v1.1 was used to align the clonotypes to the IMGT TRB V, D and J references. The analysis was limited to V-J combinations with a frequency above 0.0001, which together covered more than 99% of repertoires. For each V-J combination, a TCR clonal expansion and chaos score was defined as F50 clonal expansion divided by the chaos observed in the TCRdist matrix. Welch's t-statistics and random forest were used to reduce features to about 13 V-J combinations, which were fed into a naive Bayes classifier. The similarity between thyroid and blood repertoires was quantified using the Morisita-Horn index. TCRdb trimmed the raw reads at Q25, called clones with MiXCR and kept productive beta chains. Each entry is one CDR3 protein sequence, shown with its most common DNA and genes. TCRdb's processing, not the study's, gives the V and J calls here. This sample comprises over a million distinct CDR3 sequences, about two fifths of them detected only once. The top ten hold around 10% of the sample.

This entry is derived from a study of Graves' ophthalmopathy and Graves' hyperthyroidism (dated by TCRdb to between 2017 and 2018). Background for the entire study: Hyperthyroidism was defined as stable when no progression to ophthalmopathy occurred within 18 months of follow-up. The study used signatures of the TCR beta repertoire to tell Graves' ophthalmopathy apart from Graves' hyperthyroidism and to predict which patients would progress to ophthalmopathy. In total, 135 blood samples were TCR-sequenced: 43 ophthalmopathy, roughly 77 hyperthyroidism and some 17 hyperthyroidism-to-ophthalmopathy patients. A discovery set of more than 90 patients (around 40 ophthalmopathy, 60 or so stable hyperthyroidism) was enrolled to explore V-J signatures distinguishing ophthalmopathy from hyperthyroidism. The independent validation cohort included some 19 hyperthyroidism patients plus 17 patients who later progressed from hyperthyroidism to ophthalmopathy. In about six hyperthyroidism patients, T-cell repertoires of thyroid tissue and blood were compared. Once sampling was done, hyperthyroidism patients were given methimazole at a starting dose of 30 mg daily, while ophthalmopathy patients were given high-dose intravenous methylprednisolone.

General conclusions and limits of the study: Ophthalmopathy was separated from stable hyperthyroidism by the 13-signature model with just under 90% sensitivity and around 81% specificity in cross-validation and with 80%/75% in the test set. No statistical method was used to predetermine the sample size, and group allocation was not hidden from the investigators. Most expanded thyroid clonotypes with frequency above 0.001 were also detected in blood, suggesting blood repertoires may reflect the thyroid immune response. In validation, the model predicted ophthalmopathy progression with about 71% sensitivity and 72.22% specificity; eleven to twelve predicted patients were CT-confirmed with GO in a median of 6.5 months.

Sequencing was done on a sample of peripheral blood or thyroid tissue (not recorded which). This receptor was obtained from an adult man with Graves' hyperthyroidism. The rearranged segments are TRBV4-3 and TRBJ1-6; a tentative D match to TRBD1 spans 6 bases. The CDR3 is CASSQDSSYNSPLHF. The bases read TGTGCCAGCAGCCAGGACAGCTCCTATAATTCACCCCTCCACTTT.